These T cell receptor beta chains were read from a single sample in a study of immune evolution from preneoplasia to lung adenocarcinoma. TCRdb's copy holds only in-frame clones and misses some; the assay was immunoSEQ multiplex PCR. The sample holds 1,500 to 2,000 clones, 73% seen once. Sequenced: FFPE minimally invasive lung adenocarcinoma tissue. The receptors were gathered from a person aged 60-79 years with lung adenocarcinoma. Each CDR3 is given without its conserved first and last residue.

ASSQDTSGGAETQY TRBJ2-5 TRBV4-2
ASSPAGQGKNEKLF TRBJ1-4 TRBV5-1
ASAQYPVNYGYT TRBJ1-2 TRBV28
ASSPFADTQY TRBJ2-3 TRBV7-2
AHGPGYQPQH TRBJ1-5 TRBV6-6
ASSLGETSTDTQY TRBJ2-3 TRBV6-4
ASRDSGTGSNSPLH TRBJ1-6 TRBV5-1
ASSYSGQRNEKLF TRBJ1-4 TRBV6-5
ASSLETGTEQY TRBJ2-7 TRBV7-7
ASSDPAGQRETQY TRBJ2-5 TRBV5-1
ASSEISSGNTIY TRBJ1-3 TRBV6-1
ASSFTGDAGELF TRBJ2-2 TRBV5-1
VSSPRRGAGNYGYT TRBJ1-2 TRBV28
ASSLVGPLYEQY TRBJ2-7 TRBV11-3
ASSWTSGGGDEQF TRBJ2-1 TRBV11-2
ASTKFGTDYQPQH TRBJ1-5 TRBV28
ASSIRAGSKDTQY TRBJ2-3 TRBV19
ASSFRSGRTDTQY TRBJ2-3 TRBV7-8
ASAAGAKNIQY TRBJ2-4 TRBV6-5
ASSGSLTSSTDTQY TRBJ2-3 TRBV5-1
ASSLGLAQETQY TRBJ2-5 TRBV5-1
ASSSETYEQY TRBJ2-7 TRBV21-1
ASSQDETGYNEQF TRBJ2-1 TRBV14
ASSYSPRTGTYEQY TRBJ2-7 TRBV6-6
ASRGLARNTGELF TRBJ2-2 TRBV28
ASSERPGGYEQY TRBJ2-7 TRBV2
ASTRGGNTGELF TRBJ2-2 TRBV4-2
ASSQLQSETQY TRBJ2-5 TRBV7-9
ASSQQGVGYT TRBJ1-2 TRBV28
ASSFRDRDSRETQY TRBJ2-5 TRBV5-8
ASSLVGYGYT TRBJ1-2 TRBV5-6
ASSPQLGLGEQY TRBJ2-7 TRBV18
ASSPIDRDTYEQY TRBJ2-7 TRBV11-3
ASSFLAGYNEQF TRBJ2-1 TRBV7-2
ASTLTSSYNEQF TRBJ2-1 TRBV11-3
ATSRGGSGELF TRBJ2-2 TRBV15
ASSSTTALQNTGELF TRBJ2-2 TRBV7-2
ASSNRTGWNTEAF TRBJ1-1 TRBV7-9
ASSLGPASTDTQY TRBJ2-3 TRBV7-2
ASSPPQSYEQY TRBJ2-7 TRBV11-3
ASSFNSVTEAF TRBJ1-1 TRBV7-3
ASSHPGGNRYEQY TRBJ2-7 TRBV4-1
ASSRGAGGPADTQY TRBJ2-3 TRBV19
ASTPTRRDIYEQY TRBJ2-7 TRBV6-5
ASSLRGAYEQY TRBJ2-7 TRBV5-4
ASSEQGNIQY TRBJ2-4 TRBV10-2
ASSYHRDSMLGYT TRBJ1-2 TRBV6-5
ASSPRDGVTPLH TRBJ1-6 TRBV18
ASSFGSTSTDTQY TRBJ2-3 TRBV7-3
ASSLIHMNTEAF TRBJ1-1 TRBV11-3
ASSDGQMNTEAF TRBJ1-1 TRBV6-1
ASSLGSGTEAF TRBJ1-1 TRBV7-7
ASSQGGNEQY TRBJ2-7 TRBV11-2
ASSSRRLTDTQY TRBJ2-3 TRBV19
ASRAPAGAPGELF TRBJ2-2 TRBV19
ASSLFGSGAPDGYT TRBJ1-2 TRBV27
ASSREGVRGVLTTDTQY TRBJ2-3 TRBV14
ASSLAPGGITGELF TRBJ2-2 TRBV7-2
ASSLWPAARGYT TRBJ1-2 TRBV5-6
ASSPLDPSTDTQY TRBJ2-3 TRBV18